Presented here are 10 T cell receptor beta chains from one specimen sequenced in a study of blood T cells in healthy people across ages. Primed by a sample-barcoded 5' primer and a J-beta primer mix, a second PCR proceeded for about 6 to 12 cycles. TCRdb ran MiXCR on the 5' RACE reads and lists one entry per CDR3 protein. The table has about a million distinct CDR3 sequences, roughly 50% seen once. Input material: blood. These receptor sequences come from a woman aged 55-70 years in good health.

This clonotype has a handful of counts. The chain joins TRBV3-1 to TRBJ1-1; maybe TRBD1 (5 bases). V lost 0 bases and J lost 7, with 15 bases in between. Germline lookup yields CDR1 LGHDT and CDR2 YNNKEL (reference sequence). CDR3 length: 15 amino acids. The CDR3 DNA reads as TGTGCCAGCAGCCAAGAAGGCAGGGAGTACGGTGAAGCTTTCTTT. Encoded protein: CASSQEGREYGEAFF.

The chain employs TRBV4-1 and TRBJ2-1; D remains ambiguous. The V end lost 1 base, the J end lost 3 bases, and 10 bases lay between the germline ends. The CDR3 extends over 15 amino acids. Per germline, CDR1 MGHRA and CDR2 YSYEKL. The CDR3 protein is CASSQAVRGYNEQFF. For the CDR3, the DNA is TGCGCCAGCAGCCAAGCCGTCCGCGGCTACAATGAGCAGTTCTTC.

This sequence joins TRBV4-3 and TRBJ2-3, with D possibly being TRBD1 or TRBD2 (5 bases each). V was cut by 1 base and J by 2 bases, with 19 bases left in between. The CDR3 has 18 amino acids. The germline V gene has CDR1 LGHNA and CDR2 YSLEER. The CDR3 protein is CASSQAVPVGDDTDTQYF. CDR3 sequence (DNA): TGCGCCAGCAGCCAAGCGGTCCCAGTAGGGGACGACACAGATACGCAGTATTTT.

Concerning this clonotype itself: One junction end disagrees with the germline gene, perhaps due to a read error. This chain joins TRBV4-2 and TRBJ2-1, with 10 bases matching TRBD1. The CDR3 loop spans 18 amino acids. Germline CDR1 and CDR2: LGHNA and YNFKEQ. CDR3 loop: CTSSFLHKGQGPHNEQFF. The CDR3 DNA reads TGTACCAGCAGCTTCTTACATAAGGGACAGGGGCCCCACAATGAGCAGTTCTTC.

This clonotype was counted a few times. The chain employs TRBV29-1 and TRBJ2-5; D is perhaps TRBD2 (6 bases). The germline V gene has CDR1 SQVTM and CDR2 ANQGSEA. The CDR3 totals 15 residues. The V gene lost 6 bases and the J gene lost 0 bases, with 17 bases spanning the gap. Here the CDR3 DNA reads TGCAGCGTCGTGTGGCTTTGCGGGGACCAAGAGACCCAGTACTTC. It specifies CSVVWLCGDQETQYF.

The genes are TRBV29-1 and TRBJ2-3; D might be TRBD1 (6 bases). The CDR3 is 14 amino acids. With 1 base removed from V and 6 bases from J, the gap between germline ends came to 14 bases. Germline V gives CDR1 SQVTM, CDR2 ANQGSEA. CDR3 amino acids: CSVEVGAVRDTQYF. The CDR3 DNA sequence: TGCAGCGTTGAAGTGGGGGCGGTTCGGGATACGCAGTATTTT.

The CDR3 spells CASSLPVGLLDHEQYF. DNA for the CDR3: TGTGCCAGCAGCTTGCCCGTCGGCCTCCTCGACCACGAGCAGTACTTC. The V gene is TRBV7-9, the J gene TRBJ2-5, with D hard to call. The J call is in doubt because the DNA end fits TRBJ2-7 better. This CDR3 comprises 16 residues. Germline lookup yields CDR1 SEHNR and CDR2 FQNEAQ (reference sequence).

This clonotype has only a few counts. The chain couples TRBV4-2 to TRBJ1-2; TRBD1 is a possible D gene (6 bases). Deletions cut 0 bases from V and 7 bases from J, with 30 bases between. The CDR3 is 20 amino acids. CDR1 and CDR2 (germline): LGHNA, YNFKEQ. The DNA of the CDR3 is TGTGCCAGCAGCCAAGAACTGGGGCACAGGGATCTCGTGGGGAAGGTTGGCTACACCTTC. This translates into CASSQELGHRDLVGKVGYTF.

The CDR3: CSVEIGTGAEKLFF. The CDR3 coding sequence is TGCAGCGTTGAGATTGGGACAGGGGCCGAAAAACTGTTTTTT. The rearrangement joins TRBV29-1 to TRBJ1-4; 10 nucleotides match TRBD1. The CDR3 spans 14 residues. Germline-derived CDR1 and CDR2 are SQVTM and ANQGSEA. Unmatched junction bases numbered 6, after V lost 3 bases and J lost 8 bases.

The rearrangement links TRBV5-1 to TRBJ2-1; D ambiguous. Germline lookup yields CDR1 SGHRS and CDR2 YFSETQ. The CDR3 has 14 amino acids. V lost 5 bases and J 5 bases, leaving 14 bases between the germline ends. CDR3 bases: TGCGCCAGCAGTCCAGAAAATCCCCACAATGAGCAGTTCTTC. Translated: CASSPENPHNEQFF.